This TCR beta chain came from a study of shared clonotypes between healthy human individuals. Study-level points and caveats: Shared clonotypes across all four donors exceeded non-shared ones in generation probability.

The CD4+ fraction was divided into a CD45RA+ naive subset and a CD45RA-negative memory subset. The V and J ends lost 0 bases and 0 bases, in that order; junction bases with no gene match: 6. This CDR3 is built from 17 residues. CDR1 and CDR2 (germline): LGHNA, YNFKEQ. In regard to this clone: Its target is not known.

The protocol was immunoSEQ multiplex PCR, while the TCRdb copy is restricted to in-frame clones and leaves out a portion. The sample has some 2,500,000 clones, more than 85% seen once; the top ten hold approximately 0.37%. The source of this sequence is a man younger than 35 in good health. Some clones in this sample may be carry-over from other donors' samples. The sample consisted of naive CD4+ T cells from PBMCs. Subset in this sample: CD45RA+ positively selected. The chain uses TRBV4-2 and TRBJ2-7; 9 bases fit TRBD2. CDR3 in DNA: TGTGCCAGCAGCCAAGATGTGAGCGGGAGGCCCTCCTACGAGCAGTACTTC. This encodes CASSQDVSGRPSYEQYF.